The clone carrying this TCR beta chain came up many times. The sample comes from a study of CD8 T cells in ankylosing spondylitis. V lost 0 bases and J 0 bases, leaving 7 bases between the germline ends. The CDR3 spans 16 residues. Germline assignment: CDR1 SGDLS and CDR2 YYNGEE. Each CDR3 protein gets one entry after TCRdb re-called the 5' RACE reads with MiXCR. The sample has some 8,600 distinct CDR3 sequences, 3% to 5% seen once; the top ten hold roughly a tenth. Sequenced sample: blood, either unsorted or a sorted T cell fraction (not recorded which). The clonotype comes from a female donor with ankylosing spondylitis or in good health (not recorded which). The chain recombines TRBV9 with TRBJ1-6; D is unresolved. In DNA, the CDR3 is TGTGCCAGCAGCGTAGGACCGAGCTCCTATAATTCACCCCTCCACTTT. It codes for CASSVGPSSYNSPLHF.